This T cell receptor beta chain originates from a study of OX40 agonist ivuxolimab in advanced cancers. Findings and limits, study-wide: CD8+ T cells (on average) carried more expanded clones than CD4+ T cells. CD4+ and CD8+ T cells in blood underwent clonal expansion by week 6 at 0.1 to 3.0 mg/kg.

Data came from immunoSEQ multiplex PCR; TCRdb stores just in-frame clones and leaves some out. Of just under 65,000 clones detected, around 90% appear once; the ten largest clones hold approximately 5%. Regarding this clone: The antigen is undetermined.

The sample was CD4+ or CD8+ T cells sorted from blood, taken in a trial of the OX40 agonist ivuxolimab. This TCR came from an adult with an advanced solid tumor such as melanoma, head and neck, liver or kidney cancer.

This CDR3 is CASSIAGGPYNEQFF. As DNA, the CDR3 is TGTGCCAGTAGTATAGCAGGGGGCCCCTACAATGAGCAGTTCTTC. The V call is TRBV19, the J call TRBJ2-1, with 8 bases matching TRBD1. J gave up 2 bases and V 1 base, and 1 base lay outside the gene matches. The germline V gene has CDR1 LNHDA and CDR2 SQIVND (reference sequence). There are 15 residues in the CDR3.